This TCR beta chain was sequenced for a study of T cell responses to AZD1222 COVID-19 vaccine. The sample holds one count of this clone. What it binds is not known. Sequencing was performed with immunoSEQ multiplex PCR; in TCRdb, only in-frame clones are kept and a portion is missing. The sample consists of over 90,000 clones, approximately 90% of them appearing once. Findings and caveats of the study: It was only after the peak T cell response that any repertoires were sampled.

Second doses at about 4 or about 12 weeks were pooled. The clonotype was recovered from an adult who received the AZD1222 COVID-19 vaccine. Sequenced here: peripheral blood, sampled 28 days after the second AZD1222 dose.

CDR3 amino acids: CASSPGGIAGVYNEQFF. The CDR3 coding sequence is TGTGCCAGCAGCCCTGGGGGGATAGCGGGGGTCTACAATGAGCAGTTCTTC. The chain links TRBV6-2 or TRBV6-3 to TRBJ2-1; 9 nucleotides line up with TRBD2. J was trimmed by 3 bases and V by 6 bases; bases with no gene match: 12. This CDR3 is 17 amino acids long. Per germline, CDR1 MNHEY and CDR2 SVGEGT.